This paragraph covers one TCR beta chain sequence. The data stem from a study of shared clonotypes between healthy human individuals. Trimming pared 2 bases from V and 7 bases from J, leaving 11 bases between. The CDR3 contains 13 residues. Germline values: CDR1 MGHRA, CDR2 YSYEKL. CD4+ cells were split into CD45RA+ naive and CD45RA-negative memory subsets. Profiled with immunoSEQ multiplex PCR; TCRdb holds only in-frame clones, not every one. The data hold over a million clones, with more than 95% observed a single time. This sequence was found in a young man in good health. The V gene is TRBV4-1, the J gene TRBJ2-5; D is undetermined. The sample consisted of naive CD4+ T cells sorted from blood. Sample subset: CD45RA+ positively selected. The CDR3 DNA reads as TGCGCCAGCAGCCAACCGCTGAAGAGGACCCAGTACTTC. It specifies CASSQPLKRTQYF.